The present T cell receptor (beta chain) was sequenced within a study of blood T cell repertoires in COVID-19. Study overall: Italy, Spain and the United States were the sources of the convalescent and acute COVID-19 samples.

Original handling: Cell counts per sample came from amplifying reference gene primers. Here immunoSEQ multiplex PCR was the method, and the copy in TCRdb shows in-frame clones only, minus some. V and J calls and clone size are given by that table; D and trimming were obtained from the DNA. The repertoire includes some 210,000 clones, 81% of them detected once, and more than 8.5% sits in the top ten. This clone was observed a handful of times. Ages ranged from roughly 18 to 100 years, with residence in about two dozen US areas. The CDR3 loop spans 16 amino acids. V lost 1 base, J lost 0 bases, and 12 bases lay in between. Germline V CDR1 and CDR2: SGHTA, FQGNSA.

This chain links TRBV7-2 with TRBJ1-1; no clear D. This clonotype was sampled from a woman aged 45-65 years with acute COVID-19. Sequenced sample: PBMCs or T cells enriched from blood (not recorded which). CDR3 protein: CASSLDAGRLNTEAFF. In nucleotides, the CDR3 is TGTGCCAGCAGCTTAGATGCAGGCCGCTTGAACACTGAAGCTTTCTTT.